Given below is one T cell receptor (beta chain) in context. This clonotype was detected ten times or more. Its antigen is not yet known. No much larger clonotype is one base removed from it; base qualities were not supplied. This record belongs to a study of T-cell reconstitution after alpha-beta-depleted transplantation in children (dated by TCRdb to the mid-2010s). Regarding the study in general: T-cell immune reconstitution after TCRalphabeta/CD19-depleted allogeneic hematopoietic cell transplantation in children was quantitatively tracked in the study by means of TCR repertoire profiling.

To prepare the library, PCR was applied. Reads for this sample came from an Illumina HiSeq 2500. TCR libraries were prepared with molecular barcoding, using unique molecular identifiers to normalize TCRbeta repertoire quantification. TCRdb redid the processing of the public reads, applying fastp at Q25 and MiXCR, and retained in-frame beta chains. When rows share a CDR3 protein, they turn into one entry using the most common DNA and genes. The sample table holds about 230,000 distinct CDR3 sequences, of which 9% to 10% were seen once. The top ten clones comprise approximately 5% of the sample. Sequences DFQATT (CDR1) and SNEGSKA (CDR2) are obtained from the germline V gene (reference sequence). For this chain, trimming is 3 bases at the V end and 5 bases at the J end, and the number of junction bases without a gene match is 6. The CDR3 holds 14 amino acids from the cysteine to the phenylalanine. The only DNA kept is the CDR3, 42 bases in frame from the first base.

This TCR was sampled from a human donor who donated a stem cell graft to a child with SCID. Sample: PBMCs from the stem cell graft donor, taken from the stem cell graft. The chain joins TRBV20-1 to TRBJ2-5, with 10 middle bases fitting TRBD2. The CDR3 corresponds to CSASLAGGWETQYF. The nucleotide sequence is TGCAGTGCTAGTTTAGCGGGGGGTTGGGAGACCCAGTACTTC.